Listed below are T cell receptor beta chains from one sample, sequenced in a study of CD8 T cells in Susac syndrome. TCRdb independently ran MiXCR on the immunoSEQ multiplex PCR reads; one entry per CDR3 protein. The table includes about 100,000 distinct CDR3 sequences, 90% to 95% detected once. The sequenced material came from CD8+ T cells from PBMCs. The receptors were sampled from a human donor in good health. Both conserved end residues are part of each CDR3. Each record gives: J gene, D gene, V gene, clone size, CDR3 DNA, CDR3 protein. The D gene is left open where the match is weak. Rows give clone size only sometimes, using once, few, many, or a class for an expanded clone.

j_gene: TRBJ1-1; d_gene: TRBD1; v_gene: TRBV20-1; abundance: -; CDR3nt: TGCAGTGCTAGAGATCCGGACAGGTTGAAGGCTTTCTTT; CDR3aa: CSARDPDRLKAFF
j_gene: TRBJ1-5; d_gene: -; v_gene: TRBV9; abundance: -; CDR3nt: TGTGCCAGCAGCCCCCAGGTAGGGGATGAGCCCCAGCATTTT; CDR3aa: CASSPQVGDEPQHF
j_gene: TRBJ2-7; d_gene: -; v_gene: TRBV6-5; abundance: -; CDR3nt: TGTGCCAGCAGTTACGTCGGGCACTGGTATACAGGTGGGGCCTACGAGCAGTACTTC; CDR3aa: CASSYVGHWYTGGAYEQYF
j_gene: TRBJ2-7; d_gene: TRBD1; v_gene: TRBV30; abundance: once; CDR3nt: TGTGCCTGGACGACCGGGACAGGGGGCTCCTACGAGCAGTACTTC; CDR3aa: CAWTTGTGGSYEQYF
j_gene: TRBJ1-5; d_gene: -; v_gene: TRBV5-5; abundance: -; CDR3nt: TGTGCCAGCAGCTTGTGGGACGATCAGCCCCAGCATTTT; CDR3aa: CASSLWDDQPQHF
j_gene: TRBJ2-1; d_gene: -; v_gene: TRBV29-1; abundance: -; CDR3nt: TGCAGCGTTGGCAACTACAATGAGCAGTTCTTC; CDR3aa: CSVGNYNEQFF
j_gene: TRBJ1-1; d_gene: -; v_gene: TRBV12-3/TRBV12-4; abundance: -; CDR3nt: TGTGCCAGCAGTATTGGGACGATCGCTGAAGCTTTCTTT; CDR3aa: CASSIGTIAEAFF
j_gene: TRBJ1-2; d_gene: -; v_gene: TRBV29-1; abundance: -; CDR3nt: TGCAGCGTTGTGATAGCCAGTGGCGGCTACACCTTC; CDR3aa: CSVVIASGGYTF
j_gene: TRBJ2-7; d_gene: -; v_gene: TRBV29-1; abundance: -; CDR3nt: TGCAGCGTTGACGATGGCGGGGTGTACGAGCAGTACTTC; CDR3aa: CSVDDGGVYEQYF
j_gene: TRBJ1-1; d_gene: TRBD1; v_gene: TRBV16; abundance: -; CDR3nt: TGTGCCAGCAGCCAATGGGACAGGGGGCGTATTGTTGAAGCTTTCTTT; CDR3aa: CASSQWDRGRIVEAFF
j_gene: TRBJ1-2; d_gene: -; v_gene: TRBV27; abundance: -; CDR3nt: TGTGCCAGCAGTCAGAAATTGGGCTATGGCTACACCTTC; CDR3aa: CASSQKLGYGYTF
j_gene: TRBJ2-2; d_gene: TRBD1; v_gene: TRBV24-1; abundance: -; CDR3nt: TGTGCCACCACCCACAACGGGACAGTATGGGACACCGGGGAGCTGTTTTTT; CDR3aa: CATTHNGTVWDTGELFF
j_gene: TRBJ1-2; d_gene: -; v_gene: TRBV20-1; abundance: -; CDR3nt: TGCAGCGTAAACCGGGGGATGTATGGCTACACCTTC; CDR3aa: CSVNRGMYGYTF
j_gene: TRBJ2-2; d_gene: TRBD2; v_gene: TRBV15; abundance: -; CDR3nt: TGTGCCACCAGCAGAGTCCCCATGGGACTAGCGGGGGTGGCGAACACCGGGGAGCTGTTTTTT; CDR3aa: CATSRVPMGLAGVANTGELFF
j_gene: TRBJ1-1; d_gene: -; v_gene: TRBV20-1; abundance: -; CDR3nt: TGCAGTGCTAGAGACTGGCAGGGTCGTCTGGGGACTGAAGCTTTCTTT; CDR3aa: CSARDWQGRLGTEAFF
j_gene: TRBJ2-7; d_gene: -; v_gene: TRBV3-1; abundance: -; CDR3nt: TGTGCCAGCAGTCCCCGAGTGGACGAGCAGTACTTC; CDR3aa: CASSPRVDEQYF
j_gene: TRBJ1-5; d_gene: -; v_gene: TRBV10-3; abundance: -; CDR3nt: TGTGCCATCAAAGGACCGGATCAGCCCCAGCATTTT; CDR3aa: CAIKGPDQPQHF
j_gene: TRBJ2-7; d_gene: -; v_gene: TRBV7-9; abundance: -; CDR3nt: TGTGCCAGCGCCCCCCCCGGGCAGATCTACGAGCAGTACTTC; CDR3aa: CASAPPGQIYEQYF
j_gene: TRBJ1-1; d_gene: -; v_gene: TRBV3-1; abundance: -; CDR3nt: TGTGCCAGCAGCCAATCGGGACTGCCGAACACTGAAGCTTTCTTT; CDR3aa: CASSQSGLPNTEAFF
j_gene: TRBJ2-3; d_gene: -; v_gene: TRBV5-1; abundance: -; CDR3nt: TGCGCCAGCAGCTTTCGGTACGGCACAGATACGCAGTATTTT; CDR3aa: CASSFRYGTDTQYF
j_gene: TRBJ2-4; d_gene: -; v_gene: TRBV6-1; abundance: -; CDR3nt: TGTGCCAGCAGTGAAGACCCAGGGGAATACAACATTCAGTACTTC; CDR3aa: CASSEDPGEYNIQYF
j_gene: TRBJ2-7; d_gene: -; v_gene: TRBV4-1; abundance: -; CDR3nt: TGCGCCAGCAGCCAGTCGGACAGAGTTTACGAGCAGTACTTC; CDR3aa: CASSQSDRVYEQYF
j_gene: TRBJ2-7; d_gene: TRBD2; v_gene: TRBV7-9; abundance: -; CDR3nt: TGTGCCAGCAGCGACTTACTAGCGGGCCACGAGCAGTACTTC; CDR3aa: CASSDLLAGHEQYF
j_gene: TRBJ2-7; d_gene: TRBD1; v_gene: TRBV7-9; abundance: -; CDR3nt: TGTGCCAGCAGCCTCGGCGAGACAGGGGTTGTCGAGCAGTACTTC; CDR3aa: CASSLGETGVVEQYF
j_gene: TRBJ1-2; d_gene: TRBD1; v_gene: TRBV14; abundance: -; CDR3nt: TGTGCCAGCAGCTCAGGACAGGGGGCGTTTGCGGGTGGCTACACCTTC; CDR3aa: CASSSGQGAFAGGYTF
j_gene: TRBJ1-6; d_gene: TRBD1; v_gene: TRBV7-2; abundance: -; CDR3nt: TGTGCCAGCAGCTCTACCGGGACAGGGGCGTCACCCCTCCACTTT; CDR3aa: CASSSTGTGASPLHF
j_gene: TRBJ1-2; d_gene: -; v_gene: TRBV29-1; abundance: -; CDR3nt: TGCAGCGTTGAAGCTCACGATAGGGACTATGGCTACACCTTC; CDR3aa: CSVEAHDRDYGYTF
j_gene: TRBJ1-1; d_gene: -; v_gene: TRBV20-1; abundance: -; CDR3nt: TGCAGTGCTAGACGGGAGGGGGGTTACACTGAAGCTTTCTTT; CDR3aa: CSARREGGYTEAFF